The 5 T cell receptor beta chains below come from one sample, sequenced in a study of blood T cell repertoires in COVID-19. TCRdb keeps only in-frame clones here, not all; method: immunoSEQ multiplex PCR. Of hundreds of thousands of clones in the sample, 80% to 85% were seen once. Sequencing was performed on peripheral blood. The receptors were gathered from a man aged 30 to 39 with active or convalescent COVID-19.

This chain links TRBV5-6 with TRBJ1-1; D gene unclear. Trimming shortened V by 0 bases and J by 8 bases, and 8 bases separated the two germline ends. Per the germline V gene, CDR1 is SGHDT and CDR2 is YYEEEE. The CDR3 runs 12 residues. CDR3 sequence: CASSLVRSEAFF. CDR3 DNA: TGTGCCAGCAGCTTGGTGAGGTCAGAAGCTTTCTTT.

The V gene is TRBV11-2, the J gene TRBJ2-7; 9 nucleotides match TRBD2. Trimming took 4 bases from V and 6 from J; bases not matched to a gene: 7. Germline V gene data show CDR1 as SGHAT and CDR2 as FQNNGV. The CDR3 totals 14 residues. CDR3 protein: CASSSGTSFLEQYF. In nucleotides, the CDR3 is TGTGCCAGCAGCTCCGGGACTAGCTTCCTCGAGCAGTACTTC.

The V gene is TRBV12-3 or TRBV12-4, the J gene TRBJ1-4; a weak D match, TRBD1 (5 bases). The CDR3 is 12 residues long. V gave up 6 bases and J gave up 8 bases, with 10 bases separating them. The DNA for the CDR3 is TGTGCCAGCAGCCTCAGGGCGGAAAAACTGTTTTTT. This translates into CASSLRAEKLFF.

V usage is TRBV4-1 and J usage is TRBJ2-3; 12 nucleotides agree with TRBD2. After removal of 4 bases from V and 3 bases from J, the junction contained 2 bases not matched to a gene. Germline V gene lookup returns CDR1 MGHRA and CDR2 YSYEKL. CDR3 length: 15 amino acids. The CDR3 region has the DNA TGCGCCAGCAGCCCGGGGACTAGCGGGACAGATACGCAGTATTTT. It encodes CASSPGTSGTDTQYF.

The V call is TRBV4-1, the J call TRBJ1-2; possible D gene TRBD1, 5 bases. V lost 1 base, J lost 4 bases, and 13 bases lay in between. Germline CDR1 and CDR2: MGHRA and YSYEKL. The CDR3 has 15 amino acids. CDR3 sequence reads: CASSQADDRLYGYTF. CDR3 nucleotides: TGCGCCAGCAGCCAAGCAGACGACAGACTCTATGGCTACACCTTC.